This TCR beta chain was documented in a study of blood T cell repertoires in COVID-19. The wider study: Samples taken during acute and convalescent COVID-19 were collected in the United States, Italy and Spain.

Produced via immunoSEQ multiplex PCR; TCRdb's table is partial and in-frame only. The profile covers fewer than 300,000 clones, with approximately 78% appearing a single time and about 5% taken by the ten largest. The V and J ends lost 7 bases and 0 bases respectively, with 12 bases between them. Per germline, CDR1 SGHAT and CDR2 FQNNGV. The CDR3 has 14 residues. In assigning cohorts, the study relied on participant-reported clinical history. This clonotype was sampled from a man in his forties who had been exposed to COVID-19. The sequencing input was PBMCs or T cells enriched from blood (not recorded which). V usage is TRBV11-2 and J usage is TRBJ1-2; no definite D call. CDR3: CASNPLAANYGYTF. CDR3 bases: TGTGCCAGCAACCCCCTGGCGGCTAACTATGGCTACACCTTC.